The clone carrying this T cell receptor (beta chain) was seen ten or more times. Its antigen remains unknown. Time point of the sample: sample taken at primary tumor resection. The CDR3 extends over 17 amino acids. The V end lost 4 bases, the J end lost 3 bases, and 17 bases lay between the germline ends. Germline V gene data show CDR1 as SGDLS and CDR2 as YYNGEE. A single record per CDR3 protein comes from TCRdb applying MiXCR to the 5' RACE reads. Seen here are 8,500 to 14,000 distinct CDR3 sequences, 9% to 13% observed once, and the top ten hold approximately 12%. The data stem from a study of spatial heterogeneity in lung cancer. Study overall: Every unique TCR and UMI combination, on average, appeared more than ten times in raw reads. Study results and caveats: Counts of expanded intratumoral alpha and beta TCRs tracked tumor mutation counts.

The source was lung tumor tissue, collected at surgery. This rearrangement joins TRBV9 to TRBJ2-6, with D possibly matching TRBD2 (6 bases). This receptor was obtained from a female donor with early-stage non-small cell lung cancer. The CDR3 DNA reads as TGTGCCAGCAGCCCCCGGGTAGGAGGGGATGGGGCCAACGTCCTGACTTTC. Translation gives CASSPRVGGDGANVLTF.